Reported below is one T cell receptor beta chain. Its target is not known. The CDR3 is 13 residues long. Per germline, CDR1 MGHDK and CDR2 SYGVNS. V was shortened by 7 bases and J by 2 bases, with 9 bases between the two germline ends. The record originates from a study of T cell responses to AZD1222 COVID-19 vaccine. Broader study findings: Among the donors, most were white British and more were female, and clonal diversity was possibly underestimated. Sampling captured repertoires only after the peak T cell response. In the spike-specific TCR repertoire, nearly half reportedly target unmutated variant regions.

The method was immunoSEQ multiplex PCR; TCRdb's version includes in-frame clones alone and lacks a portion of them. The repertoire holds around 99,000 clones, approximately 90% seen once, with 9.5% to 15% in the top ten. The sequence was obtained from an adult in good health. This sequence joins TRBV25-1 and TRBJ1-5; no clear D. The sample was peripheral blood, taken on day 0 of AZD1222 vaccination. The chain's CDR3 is CASTDRGNQPQHF. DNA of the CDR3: TGTGCCAGCACCGACCGGGGCAATCAGCCCCAGCATTTT.